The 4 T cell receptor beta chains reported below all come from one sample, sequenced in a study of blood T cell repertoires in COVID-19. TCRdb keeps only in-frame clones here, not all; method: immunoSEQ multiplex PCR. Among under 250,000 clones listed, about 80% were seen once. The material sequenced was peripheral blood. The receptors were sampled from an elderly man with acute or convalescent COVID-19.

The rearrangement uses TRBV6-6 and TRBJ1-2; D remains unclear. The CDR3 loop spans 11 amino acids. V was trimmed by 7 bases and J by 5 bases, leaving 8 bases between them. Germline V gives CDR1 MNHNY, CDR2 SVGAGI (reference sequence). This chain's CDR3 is CASKGRYGYTF. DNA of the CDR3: TGTGCCAGCAAAGGGAGGTATGGCTACACCTTC.

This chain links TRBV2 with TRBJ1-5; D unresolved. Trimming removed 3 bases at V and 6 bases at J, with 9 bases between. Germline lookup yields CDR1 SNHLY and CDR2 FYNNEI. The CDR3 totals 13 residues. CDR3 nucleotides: TGTGCCAGCAGTGATGGGTACAGTCAGCCCCAGCATTTT. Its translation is CASSDGYSQPQHF.

The CDR3: CAWTGQGAGGYTF. The CDR3, as DNA: TGTGCCTGGACGGGACAGGGGGCAGGCGGCTACACCTTC. The rearrangement links TRBV30 to TRBJ1-2, with 12 bases that match TRBD1. V lost 4 bases to trimming and J lost 8 bases; unmatched junction nucleotides: 5. Germline CDR1 GTSNPN, CDR2 SVGIG (reference sequence). The CDR3 runs 13 residues. Combining the CDR3 with reference TRBV30 and TRBJ1-2 gives the whole variable domain SQTIHQWPATLVQPVGSPLSLECTVEGTSNPNLYWYRQAAGRGLQLLFYSVGIGQISSEVPQNLSASRPQDRQFILSSKKLLLSDSGFYLCAWTGQGAGGYTFGSGTRLTVV.

CDR3 coding DNA: TGTGCCAGCAGCTTAGGTAGCGGGGGGTACAATGAGCAGTTCTTC. It specifies CASSLGSGGYNEQFF. V and J are TRBV7-9 and TRBJ2-1; TRBD2 matches at 10 bases. The V gene's germline CDR1 is SEHNR and CDR2 FQNEAQ (reference sequence). CDR3 length: 15 amino acids. V lost 1 base, J lost 4 bases, and 1 base stayed unmatched.